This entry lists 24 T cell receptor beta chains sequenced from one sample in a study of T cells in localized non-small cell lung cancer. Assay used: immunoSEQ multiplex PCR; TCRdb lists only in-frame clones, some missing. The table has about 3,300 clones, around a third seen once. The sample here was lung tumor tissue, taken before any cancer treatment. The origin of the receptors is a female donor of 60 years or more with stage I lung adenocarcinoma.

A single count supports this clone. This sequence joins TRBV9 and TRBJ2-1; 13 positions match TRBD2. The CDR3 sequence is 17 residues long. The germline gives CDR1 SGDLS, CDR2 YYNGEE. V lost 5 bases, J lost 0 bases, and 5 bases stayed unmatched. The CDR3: CASRDGTSGTSYNEQFF. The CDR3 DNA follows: TGTGCCAGCAGGGATGGGACTAGCGGGACCTCCTACAATGAGCAGTTCTTC.

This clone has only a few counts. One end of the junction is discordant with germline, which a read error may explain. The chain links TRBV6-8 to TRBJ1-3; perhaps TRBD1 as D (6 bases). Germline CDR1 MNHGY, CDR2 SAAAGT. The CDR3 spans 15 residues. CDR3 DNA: TGTGCCATCAGTGGGGGCACGAGGGGAGGAAACACCATATATTTT. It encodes CAISGGTRGGNTIYF.

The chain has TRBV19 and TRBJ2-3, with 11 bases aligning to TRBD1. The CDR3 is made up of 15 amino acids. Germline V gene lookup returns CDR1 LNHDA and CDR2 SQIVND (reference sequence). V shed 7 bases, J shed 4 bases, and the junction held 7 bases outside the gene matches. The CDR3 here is CASKLGQGASDTQYF. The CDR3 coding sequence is TGTGCCAGTAAACTTGGACAGGGGGCGTCAGATACGCAGTATTTT.

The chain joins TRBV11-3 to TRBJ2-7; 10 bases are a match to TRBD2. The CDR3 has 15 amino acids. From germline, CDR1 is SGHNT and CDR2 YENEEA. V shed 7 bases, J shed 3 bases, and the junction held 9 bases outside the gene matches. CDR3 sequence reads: CASTSSGGGGYEQYF. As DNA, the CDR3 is TGTGCCAGCACCTCTAGCGGGGGAGGCGGCTACGAGCAGTACTTC.

This CDR3 is CASLHGGLSASNTGELFF. The CDR3 region has the DNA TGTGCCAGCCTCCATGGAGGGCTCTCGGCTTCTAACACCGGGGAGCTGTTTTTT. V is TRBV18 and J is TRBJ2-2, with D possibly TRBD2 on 6 matching bases. Per germline, CDR1 KGHSH and CDR2 LQKENI. This CDR3 spans 18 amino acids. Trimming shortened V by 8 bases and J by 2 bases, and 24 bases separated the two germline ends. The variable domain in full, with the rest retrieved from reference TRBV18 and TRBJ2-2, is NAGVMQNPRHLVRRRGQEARLRCSPMKGHSHVYWYRQLPEEGLKFMVYLQKENIIDESGMPKERFSAEFPKEGPSILRIQQVVRGDSAAYFCASLHGGLSASNTGELFFGEGSRLTVL.

In DNA, the CDR3 is TGCGCCTCCACTTCTAGTTCTACCTACAATGAGCAGTTCTTC. Encoded protein: CASTSSSTYNEQFF. V usage is TRBV5-1 and J usage is TRBJ2-1, with no clear D. Germline V gene data show CDR1 as SGHRS and CDR2 as YFSETQ. The CDR3 loop spans 14 amino acids. The V gene lost 10 bases and the J gene lost 2 bases, with 16 bases spanning the gap.

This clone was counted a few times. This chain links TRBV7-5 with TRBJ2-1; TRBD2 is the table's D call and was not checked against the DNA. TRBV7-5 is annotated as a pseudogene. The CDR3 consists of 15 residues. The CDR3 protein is CASSLGAGGYNEQFF. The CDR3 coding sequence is TGTGCCAGCAGCTTGGGAGCGGGGGGGTACAATGAGCAGTTCTTC.

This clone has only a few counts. The chain's CDR3 is CASSGGPGTYEQYF. The CDR3 DNA reads as TGTGCCAGCAGCGGGGGGCCGGGGACCTACGAGCAGTACTTC. This chain uses TRBV11-3 with TRBJ2-7; either TRBD1 or TRBD2 may supply D (6 bases each). From germline, CDR1 is SGHNT and CDR2 YENEEA. The CDR3 covers 14 residues. Trimming took 5 bases from V and 2 from J, leaving 13 bases between them.

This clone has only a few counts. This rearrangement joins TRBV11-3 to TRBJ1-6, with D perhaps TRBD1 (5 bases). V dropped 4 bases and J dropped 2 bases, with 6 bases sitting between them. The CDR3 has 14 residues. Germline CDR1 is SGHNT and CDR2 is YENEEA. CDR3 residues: CASSSTAYNSPLHF. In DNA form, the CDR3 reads TGTGCCAGCAGCTCGACAGCCTATAATTCACCCCTCCACTTT.

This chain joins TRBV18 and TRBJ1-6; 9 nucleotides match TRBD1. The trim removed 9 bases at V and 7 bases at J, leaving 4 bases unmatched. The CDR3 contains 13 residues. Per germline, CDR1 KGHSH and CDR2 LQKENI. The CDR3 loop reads CASWTGDNSPLHF. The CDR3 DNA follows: TGTGCCAGTTGGACAGGGGACAATTCACCCCTCCACTTT.

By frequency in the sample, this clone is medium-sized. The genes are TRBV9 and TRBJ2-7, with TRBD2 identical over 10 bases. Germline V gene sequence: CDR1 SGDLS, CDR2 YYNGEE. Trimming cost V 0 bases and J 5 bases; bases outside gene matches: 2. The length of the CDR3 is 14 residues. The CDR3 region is CASSVAGLADEQYF. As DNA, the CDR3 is TGTGCCAGCAGCGTAGCAGGACTAGCGGACGAGCAGTACTTC.

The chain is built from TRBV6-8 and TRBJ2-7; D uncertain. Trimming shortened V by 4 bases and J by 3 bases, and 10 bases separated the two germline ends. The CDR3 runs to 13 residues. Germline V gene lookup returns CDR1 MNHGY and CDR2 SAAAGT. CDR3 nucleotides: TGTGCCAGCAGTTTGGAGCAAGGCTACGAGCAGTACTTC. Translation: CASSLEQGYEQYF.

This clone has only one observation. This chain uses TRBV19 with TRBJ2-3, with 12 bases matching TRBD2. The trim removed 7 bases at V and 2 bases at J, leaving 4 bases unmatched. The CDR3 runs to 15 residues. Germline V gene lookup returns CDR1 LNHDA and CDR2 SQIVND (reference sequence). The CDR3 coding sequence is TGTGCCAGTATGACTAGCGGGAGAGACACAGATACGCAGTATTTT. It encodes CASMTSGRDTDTQYF. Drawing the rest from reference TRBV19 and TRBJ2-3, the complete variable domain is DGGITQSPKYLFRKEGQNVTLSCEQNLNHDAMYWYRQDPGQGLRLIYYSQIVNDFQKGDIAEGYSVSREKKESFPLTVTSAQKNPTAFYLCASMTSGRDTDTQYFGPGTRLTVL.

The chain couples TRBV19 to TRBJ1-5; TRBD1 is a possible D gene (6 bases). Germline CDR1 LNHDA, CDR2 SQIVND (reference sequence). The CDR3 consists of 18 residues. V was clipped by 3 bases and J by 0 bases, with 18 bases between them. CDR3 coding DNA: TGTGCCAGTAGTATGTCTTTGGACAGTCGGTATAGCAATCAGCCCCAGCATTTT. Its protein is CASSMSLDSRYSNQPQHF.

The CDR3 bases are TGTGCCAGCAGTTACTCGCAGTCGAACACTGAAGCTTTCTTT. This translates into CASSYSQSNTEAFF. The chain carries TRBV6-8 and TRBJ1-1, with D uncertain. CDR3 length: 14 amino acids. Germline CDR1 MNHGY, CDR2 SAAAGT. Trimming pared 0 bases from V and 1 base from J, leaving 6 bases between.

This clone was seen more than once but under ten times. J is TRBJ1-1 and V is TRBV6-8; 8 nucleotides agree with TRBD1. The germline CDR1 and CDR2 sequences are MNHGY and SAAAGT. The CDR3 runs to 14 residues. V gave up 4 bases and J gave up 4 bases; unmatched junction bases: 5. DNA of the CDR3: TGTGCCAGCAGTTTAGATACAGGGGGCACTGAAGCTTTCTTT. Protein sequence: CASSLDTGGTEAFF.

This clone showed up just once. The CDR3 DNA reads TGTGCCACCGAACCGACTAGCGGGAGGGGGCCTTACAATGAGCAGTTCTTC. Its protein product is CATEPTSGRGPYNEQFF. The genes are TRBV25-1 and TRBJ2-1; 14 positions match TRBD2. Germline CDR1 MGHDK, CDR2 SYGVNS. The length of the CDR3 is 17 residues. The V gene end was trimmed by 10 bases and the J gene end by 4 bases; junction bases not matched to a gene: 12.

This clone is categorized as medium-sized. The CDR3 DNA reads TGTGCCAGCAGCTTGGGAGTAGACCAAGAGACCCAGTACTTC. Its translation: CASSLGVDQETQYF. The chain links TRBV11-3 to TRBJ2-5; D perhaps matches TRBD2 (5 bases). The CDR3 spans 14 residues. CDR1 and CDR2 from the germline V gene are SGHNT and YENEEA. The V gene lost 3 bases and the J gene lost 0 bases, with 8 bases spanning the gap.

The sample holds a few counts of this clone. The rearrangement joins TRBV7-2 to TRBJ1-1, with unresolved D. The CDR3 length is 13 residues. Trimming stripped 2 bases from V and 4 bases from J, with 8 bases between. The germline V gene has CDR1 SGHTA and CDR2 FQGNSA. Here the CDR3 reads CASSLNSFTEAFF. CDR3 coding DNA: TGTGCCAGCAGCTTAAATAGTTTCACTGAAGCTTTCTTT. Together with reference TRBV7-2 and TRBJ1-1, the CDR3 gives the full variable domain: GAGVSQSPSNKVTEKGKDVELRCDPISGHTALYWYRQSLGQGLEFLIYFQGNSAPDKSGLPSDRFSAERTGGSVSTLTIQRTQQEDSAVYLCASSLNSFTEAFFGQGTRLTVV.

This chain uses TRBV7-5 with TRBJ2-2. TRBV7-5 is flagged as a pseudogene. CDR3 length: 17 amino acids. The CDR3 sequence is CASSLVGTKPQVGELFF. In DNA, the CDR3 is TGTGCCAGCAGCTTAGTGGGGACGAAACCTCAGGTCGGGGAGCTGTTTTTT.

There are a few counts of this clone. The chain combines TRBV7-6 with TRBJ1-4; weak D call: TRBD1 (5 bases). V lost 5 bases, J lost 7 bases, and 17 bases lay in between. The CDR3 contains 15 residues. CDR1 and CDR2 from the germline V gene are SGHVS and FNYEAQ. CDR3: CASSPGVRRGEKLFF. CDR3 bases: TGTGCCAGCAGCCCCGGCGTCCGAAGGGGTGAAAAACTGTTTTTT.

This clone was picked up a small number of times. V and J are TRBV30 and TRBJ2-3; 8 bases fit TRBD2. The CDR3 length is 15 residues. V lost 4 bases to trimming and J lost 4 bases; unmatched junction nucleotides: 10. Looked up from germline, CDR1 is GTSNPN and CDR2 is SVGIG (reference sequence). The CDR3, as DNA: TGTGCCTGGACGGGCACCGGGGGGGAATCAGATACGCAGTATTTT. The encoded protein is CAWTGTGGESDTQYF.

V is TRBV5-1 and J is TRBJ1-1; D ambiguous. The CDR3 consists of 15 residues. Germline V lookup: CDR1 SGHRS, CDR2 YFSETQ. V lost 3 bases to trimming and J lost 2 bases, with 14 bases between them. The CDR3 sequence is CASSSEGWGNTEAFF. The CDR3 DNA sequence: TGCGCCAGCAGCTCTGAGGGATGGGGAAACACTGAAGCTTTCTTT.

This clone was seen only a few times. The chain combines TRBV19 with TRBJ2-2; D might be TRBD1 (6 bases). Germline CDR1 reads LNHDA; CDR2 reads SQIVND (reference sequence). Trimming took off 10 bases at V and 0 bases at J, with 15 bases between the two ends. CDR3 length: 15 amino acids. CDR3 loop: CATQFGTTNTGELFF. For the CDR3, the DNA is TGTGCCACCCAATTCGGGACAACGAACACCGGGGAGCTGTTTTTT.